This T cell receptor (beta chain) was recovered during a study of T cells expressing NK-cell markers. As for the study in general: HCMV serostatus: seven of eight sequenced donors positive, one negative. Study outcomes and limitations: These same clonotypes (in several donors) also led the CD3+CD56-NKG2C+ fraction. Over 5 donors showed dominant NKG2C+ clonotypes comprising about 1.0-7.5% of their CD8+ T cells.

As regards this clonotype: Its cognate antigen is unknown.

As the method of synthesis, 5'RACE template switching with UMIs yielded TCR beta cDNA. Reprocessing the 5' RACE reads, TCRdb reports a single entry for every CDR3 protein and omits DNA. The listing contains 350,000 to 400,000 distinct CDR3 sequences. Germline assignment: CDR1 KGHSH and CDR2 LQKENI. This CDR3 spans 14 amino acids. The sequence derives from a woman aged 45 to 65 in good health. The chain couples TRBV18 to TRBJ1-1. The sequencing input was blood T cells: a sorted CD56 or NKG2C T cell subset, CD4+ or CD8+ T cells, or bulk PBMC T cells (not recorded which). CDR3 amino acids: CASSIQGYGTEAFF. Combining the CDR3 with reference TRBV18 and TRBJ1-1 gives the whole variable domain NAGVMQNPRHLVRRRGQEARLRCSPMKGHSHVYWYRQLPEEGLKFMVYLQKENIIDESGMPKERFSAEFPKEGPSILRIQQVVRGDSAAYFCASSIQGYGTEAFFGQGTRLTVV.